This T cell receptor beta chain is drawn from a study of HIV-infected patients and healthy controls. Overall study results and limits: In healthy controls, MAIT alpha CDR3s were common; in HIV+ repertoires, severely depleted. Only sixteen HIV-infected individuals were processed, a major limit on how widely findings apply. HIV-infected patients shared fewer CDR3 sequences between individuals than healthy controls.

Ten or more counts support this clonotype. Its antigen is not identified. All unsorted peripheral T cells were captured because whole blood was used without fractionation. Per germline, CDR1 MNHEY and CDR2 SMNVEV (reference sequence). The CDR3 runs 15 residues. V was trimmed by 0 bases and J by 2 bases, leaving 9 bases between them. cDNA was made from about 510 ng RNA using alpha and beta constant primers. Using multiplexing indices, alpha and beta chain libraries were generated apart by chain-specific third strand synthesis. Each cDNA molecule was barcoded, and a single primer pair amplified each chain. One entry per CDR3 protein, called by TCRdb with MiXCR from the 5' RACE reads. The top ten clones hold 5.1% of a sample with more than 15,000 distinct CDR3 sequences, 9.4% of them seen once.

This chain joins TRBV27 and TRBJ2-3; D might be TRBD2 (5 bases). Sequencing was carried out using blood. This TCR derives from an adult in good health. The CDR3 region has the DNA TGTGCCAGCAGTTTATCTGGGAGCCACACAGATACGCAGTATTTT. Amino acids: CASSLSGSHTDTQYF.